The rows below give T cell receptor beta chains drawn from one sample of a study of blood T cell repertoires in COVID-19. Sequencing used immunoSEQ multiplex PCR; TCRdb keeps in-frame clones, though not all of them. Here the sample spans 70,000 to 100,000 clones, about 90% being singletons. The sequencing sample was made of peripheral blood. Source of these receptors: an elderly woman with active or convalescent COVID-19. CDR3s include the opening cysteine and the closing phenylalanine or tryptophan. A D gene is named only where the DNA matches it firmly. Rows may omit the clone size; those that give it use once, few, many or a size class.

TRBJ1-2	TRBV7-9	NA	NA	TGTGCCAGCAGCTTAGAGGGGAACTATGGCTACACCTTC	CASSLEGNYGYTF
TRBJ1-5	TRBV5-6	NA	NA	TGTGCCAGCAGCTTTTCAGGTTATAGCAATCAGCCCCAGCATTTT	CASSFSGYSNQPQHF
TRBJ2-5	TRBV27	TRBD2	NA	TGTGCCAGCAGTTTAGAGGCTAGCGGGAGGGAGGGAGAGACCCAGTACTTC	CASSLEASGREGETQYF
TRBJ1-1	TRBV7-2	NA	NA	TGTGCCAGCAGCCTTACCCGACAGACGAACACTGAAGCTTTCTTT	CASSLTRQTNTEAFF
TRBJ2-7	TRBV29-1	TRBD1	NA	TGCAGCGTTGAGGGACAGGGGGGCAACGAGCAGTACTTC	CSVEGQGGNEQYF
TRBJ1-1	TRBV19	NA	NA	TGTGCCAGTAGTTCAGGGAACACTGAAGCTTTCTTT	CASSSGNTEAFF
TRBJ1-1	TRBV2	TRBD1	NA	TGTGCCAGCAAACAGGACAGGGCGAACACTGAAGCTTTCTTT	CASKQDRANTEAFF
TRBJ1-2	TRBV7-2	TRBD1	few	TGTGCCAGCAGCGCCCGGACAGGGCGAGGCTACACCTTC	CASSARTGRGYTF
TRBJ1-2	TRBV29-1	NA	NA	TGCAGCGGGGAGACAGGTGGCTATGGCTACACCTTC	CSGETGGYGYTF
TRBJ1-5	TRBV28	NA	NA	TGTGCCATCGGGCGGGGGAATAGCAATCAGCCCCAGCATTTT	CAIGRGNSNQPQHF
TRBJ1-1	TRBV19	NA	NA	TGTGCCAGTACCCCCCCCGGGGGGTCGGGCACTGAAGCTTTCTTT	CASTPPGGSGTEAFF
TRBJ1-5	TRBV19	NA	NA	TGTGCCAGTAGTGTTCGGGATAGCAATCAGCCCCAGCATTTT	CASSVRDSNQPQHF
TRBJ1-5	TRBV5-8	NA	NA	TGTGCCAGCAGCCGTAATCAGCCCCAGCATTTT	CASSRNQPQHF
TRBJ1-3	TRBV28	NA	NA	TGTGCCAGCAGTTTAATACTAGGGGGAAATGGCCCGTTCTCTGGAAACACCATATATTTT	CASSLILGGNGPFSGNTIYF
TRBJ2-3	TRBV12-3/TRBV12-4	NA	NA	TGTGCCAGCAGTTTTCGTTTGTCAGATACGCAGTATTTT	CASSFRLSDTQYF
TRBJ2-5	TRBV5-1	NA	NA	TGCGCCAGCAGCTTGATCAACAACCAAGAGACCCAGTACTTC	CASSLINNQETQYF
TRBJ1-1	TRBV28	NA	NA	TGTGCCAGCAGTTCCGAAAGCTTAACTGAAGCTTTCTTT	CASSSESLTEAFF
TRBJ2-7	TRBV10-2	TRBD1	NA	TGCGCCAGCTCCCACGGGACAGGCATAGAGCAGTACTTC	CASSHGTGIEQYF
TRBJ2-7	TRBV19	TRBD2	NA	TGTGCCAGTAGTACACTAGCGGGAGTGCAGTACTTC	CASSTLAGVQYF
TRBJ1-5	TRBV28	NA	NA	TGTGCCAGCACCAGAGGGGGGGGCAATCAGCCCCAGCATTTT	CASTRGGGNQPQHF